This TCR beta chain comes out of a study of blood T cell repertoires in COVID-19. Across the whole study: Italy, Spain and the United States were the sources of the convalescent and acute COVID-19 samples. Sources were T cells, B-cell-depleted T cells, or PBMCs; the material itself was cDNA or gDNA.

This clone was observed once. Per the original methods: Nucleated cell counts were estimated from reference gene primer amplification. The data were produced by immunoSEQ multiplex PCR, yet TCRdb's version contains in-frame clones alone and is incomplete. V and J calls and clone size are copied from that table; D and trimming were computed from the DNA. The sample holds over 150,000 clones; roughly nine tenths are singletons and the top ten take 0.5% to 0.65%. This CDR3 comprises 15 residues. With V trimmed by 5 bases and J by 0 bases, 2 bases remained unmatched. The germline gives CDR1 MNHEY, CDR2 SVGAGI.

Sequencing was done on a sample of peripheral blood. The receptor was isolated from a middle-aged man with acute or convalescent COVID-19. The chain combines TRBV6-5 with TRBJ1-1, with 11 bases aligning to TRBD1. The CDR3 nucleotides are TGTGCCAGCAGTCGGGACAGGGGGATGAACACTGAAGCTTTCTTT. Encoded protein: CASSRDRGMNTEAFF.